The next 32 T cell receptor beta chains were all read from a single sample in a study of graft-versus-host responses after intestinal transplantation (dated by TCRdb to the early 2020s). Libraries were constructed by the immunoSEQ multiplex PCR assay. TCRdb mirrors the immuneACCESS table, restricted to in-frame sequences. Some clones are absent from its copies; in checked studies, under half trace to an unresolved V gene, and the reason for the others is unknown. Counted in this sample were 65,000 to 85,000 clones; 80% to 90% of them appeared once. Together, the top ten hold around 8% of the sample. Reading the label with the study, this specimen's time point is: cells obtained before transplantation from donor or recipient. Their specific antigens are unknown. Sample: unstimulated CD8+ T cells sorted from spleen or lymph node cells, taken before transplant. These receptors originate from a human donor who was the organ donor for an intestinal transplant.

The chain has TRBV2 and TRBJ2-5; D is possibly TRBD2 (6 bases). V was trimmed by 6 bases and J by 2 bases, leaving 13 bases between them. The V gene's germline CDR1 is SNHLY and CDR2 FYNNEI. This CDR3 is 14 amino acids long. This CDR3 is CASRDYRKQETQYF. CDR3 sequence (DNA): TGTGCCAGCAGGGACTACCGTAAACAAGAGACCCAGTACTTC.

This clone has only a few counts. With a much larger clone just one base away, this may be a read error. In the same sample, other DNA sequences code for this CDR3. The genes are TRBV6-5 and TRBJ2-6; D uncertain. From germline, CDR1 is MNHEY and CDR2 SVGAGI. The V end was cut by 2 bases, the J end by 0 bases, with 2 bases between. The CDR3 sequence is 14 residues long. CDR3 protein: CASSYSSGANVLTF. In DNA, the CDR3 is TGTGCCAGCAGTTACAGCTCTGGGGCCAACGTCCTGACTTTC.

This clone has just one count. J is TRBJ2-3 and V is TRBV13; maybe TRBD2 (6 bases). The ends were cut back, 5 bases at V and 7 bases at J, with 13 bases in the middle. The V gene's germline CDR1 is PRHDT and CDR2 FYEKMQ (reference sequence). The CDR3 spans 13 residues. The CDR3 nucleotides read TGTGCCAGCAGCGCTCGGGGGACCCATACGCAGTATTTT. Amino acids: CASSARGTHTQYF.

This CDR3 is CASSLGQPPSYEQYF. The DNA of the CDR3 is TGTGCCAGCAGCCTCGGACAGCCTCCTTCCTACGAGCAGTACTTC. The V call is TRBV28, the J call TRBJ2-7; a possible D gene is TRBD1 (6 bases). The germline gives CDR1 MDHEN, CDR2 SYDVKM. V shed 6 bases and J shed 1 base, with 16 bases lying between them. The CDR3 sequence is 15 residues long.

The chain carries TRBV28 and TRBJ2-1, with D perhaps TRBD2 (6 bases). CDR1 and CDR2 from the germline V gene are MDHEN and SYDVKM. The V gene lost 4 bases and the J gene lost 1 base, with 23 bases spanning the gap. The CDR3 length is 19 residues. The CDR3 loop is CASSSDGIYMRGSYNEQFF. CDR3 bases: TGTGCCAGCAGTTCCGATGGGATTTACATGCGGGGTTCCTACAATGAGCAGTTCTTC.

This sequence joins TRBV25-1 and TRBJ2-1; D possibly corresponds to TRBD1 (5 bases). Germline V CDR1 and CDR2: MGHDK, SYGVNS. The CDR3 is made up of 15 amino acids. V dropped 9 bases and J dropped 4 bases, with 19 bases sitting between them. DNA for the CDR3: TGTGCCAGAGTTTTACAGGCTTATCCATACAATGAGCAGTTCTTC. This codes for CARVLQAYPYNEQFF.

The V call is TRBV27, the J call TRBJ1-2; D might be TRBD1 (5 bases). CDR3 length: 14 amino acids. Germline values: CDR1 MNHEY, CDR2 SMNVEV (reference sequence). The germline V and J ends were trimmed by 6 bases and 8 bases, with 19 bases remaining between them. Here the CDR3 reads CASRSGDGGSGYTF. The CDR3 nucleotides read TGTGCCAGCAGGTCGGGAGACGGGGGATCCGGCTACACCTTC.

The chain employs TRBV27 and TRBJ1-2; possibly TRBD1 for D (5 bases). Germline V gene lookup returns CDR1 MNHEY and CDR2 SMNVEV (reference sequence). V was pared by 8 bases and J by 0 bases, with 22 bases between. The CDR3 consists of 17 residues. The DNA of the CDR3 is TGTGCCAGCGCGAAGGGGCTTATGGTATTGACTAACTATGGCTACACCTTC. Translation gives CASAKGLMVLTNYGYTF.

The chain couples TRBV6-4 to TRBJ2-3; perhaps TRBD1 as D (6 bases). Germline assignment: CDR1 MRHNA and CDR2 SNTAGT. Between the trimmed V and J ends, which lost 6 bases and 2 bases, there was a span of 9 bases. The CDR3 is 13 amino acids. The CDR3 here is CASSRTATDTQYF. The CDR3, as DNA: TGTGCCAGCAGCCGGACAGCCACAGATACGCAGTATTTT.

The gene calls are TRBV5-1 and TRBJ1-1; unclear D gene. CDR3 length: 14 residues. V was cut by 3 bases and J by 2 bases, with 11 bases left in between. From germline, CDR1 is SGHRS and CDR2 YFSETQ. The CDR3 loop reads CASSWGPDNTEAFF. CDR3 nucleotides: TGCGCCAGCAGCTGGGGTCCGGATAACACTGAAGCTTTCTTT.

The chain carries TRBV29-1 and TRBJ1-3, with 7 bases lining up with TRBD1. Germline V lookup: CDR1 SQVTM, CDR2 ANQGSEA. Trimming at V came to 0 bases and at J to 7 bases, leaving 9 bases not matched to a gene. The CDR3 loop spans 15 amino acids. CDR3 in amino acids: CSVEDGWAGGNTIYF. The CDR3 DNA reads TGCAGCGTTGAAGATGGGTGGGCAGGGGGGAACACCATATATTTT.

V usage is TRBV27 and J usage is TRBJ2-5; no clear D. With 5 bases removed from V and 2 bases from J, the gap between germline ends came to 9 bases. Germline V gives CDR1 MNHEY, CDR2 SMNVEV (reference sequence). The CDR3 is 13 amino acids. CDR3 region: CASSGVEQETQYF. The DNA for the CDR3 is TGTGCCAGCAGTGGTGTAGAACAAGAGACCCAGTACTTC.

The chain carries TRBV5-5 and TRBJ1-1; D uncertain. The CDR3 totals 15 residues. Germline CDR1 reads SGHKS; CDR2 reads YYEKEE (reference sequence). Between the trimmed V and J ends, which lost 1 base and 5 bases, there was a span of 15 bases. The DNA for the CDR3 is TGTGCCAGCAGCTTGTTCCGCGGAAGCGGGACTGAAGCTTTCTTT. Its protein is CASSLFRGSGTEAFF.

The chain combines TRBV21-1 with TRBJ1-5. TRBV21-1 is tagged as a pseudogene. This CDR3 has 16 amino acids. The CDR3: CASSKANGAANQPQHF. The CDR3 coding sequence is TGTGCCAGCAGCAAAGCCAACGGAGCAGCAAATCAGCCCCAGCATTTT.

The chain has TRBV9 and TRBJ2-7, with D possibly TRBD1 on 6 matching bases. Germline-derived CDR1 and CDR2 are SGDLS and YYNGEE. The CDR3 loop spans 15 amino acids. V was cut by 4 bases and J by 11 bases, with 25 bases left in between. The CDR3 here is CASSPRRDKLGWEYF. The CDR3 DNA is TGTGCCAGCAGCCCCCGCCGGGACAAACTCGGATGGGAGTACTTC.

The chain uses TRBV27 and TRBJ1-4; 8 bases are a match to TRBD1. The CDR3 has 15 residues. CDR1 and CDR2 (germline): MNHEY, SMNVEV (reference sequence). The junction had 8 bases not matched to a gene; V was cut back by 3 bases and J by 8 bases. CDR3 sequence: CASSLSPGGREKLFF. The CDR3, as DNA: TGTGCCAGCAGTTTGTCTCCAGGGGGCAGAGAAAAACTGTTTTTT.

V is TRBV2 and J is TRBJ2-3, with TRBD2 matching over 8 bases. J lost 3 bases, V lost 5 bases, and 7 bases had no gene match. CDR3 length equals 15 residues. Germline CDR1 and CDR2: SNHLY and FYNNEI. CDR3 sequence reads: CASSKYGGATDTQYF. The DNA for the CDR3 is TGTGCCAGCAGTAAATACGGGGGGGCGACAGATACGCAGTATTTT.

The J gene is TRBJ2-7, the V gene TRBV5-1; D is unclear. The V end was cut by 0 bases, the J end by 2 bases, with 9 bases between. CDR1 and CDR2 (germline): SGHRS, YFSETQ. This CDR3 comprises 14 residues. CDR3 DNA sequence: TGCGCCAGCAGCTTGGCCTCCACAACCTACGAGCAGTACTTC. Amino acids: CASSLASTTYEQYF.

V usage is TRBV2 and J usage is TRBJ2-7, with 8 bases fitting TRBD2. Per germline, CDR1 SNHLY and CDR2 FYNNEI. This CDR3 has 12 residues. V lost 10 bases and J lost 10; bases outside the gene matches: 12. CDR3 sequence reads: CATLYAGGPQYF. The CDR3 DNA reads TGTGCCACCTTGTACGCGGGGGGACCACAGTACTTC. Together with reference TRBV2 and TRBJ2-7, the CDR3 gives the full variable domain: EPEVTQTPSHQVTQMGQEVILRCVPISNHLYFYWYRQILGQKVEFLVSFYNNEISEKSEIFDDQFSVERPDGSNFTLKIRSTKLEDSAMYFCATLYAGGPQYFGPGTRLTVT.

The CDR3 loop is CASSLRDRLTEAFF. The CDR3 nucleotides are TGTGCCAGCAGCTTACGGGACAGGTTAACTGAAGCTTTCTTT. J is TRBJ1-1 and V is TRBV7-9; 8 bases align to TRBD1. The CDR3 extends over 14 amino acids. Per the germline V gene, CDR1 is SEHNR and CDR2 is FQNEAQ (reference sequence). The V and J ends lost 2 bases and 5 bases, in that order; junction bases with no gene match: 4.

The chain is built from TRBV4-1 and TRBJ1-3, with D hard to call. Between the trimmed V and J ends, which lost 1 base and 4 bases, there was a span of 8 bases. The length of the CDR3 is 14 residues. Germline lookup yields CDR1 MGHRA and CDR2 YSYEKL. This CDR3 reads CASSQGSFGNTIYF. The CDR3, as DNA: TGCGCCAGCAGCCAAGGATCCTTCGGAAACACCATATATTTT.

The chain couples TRBV7-3 to TRBJ1-1, with TRBD1 matching 9 bases. CDR3 size: 15 residues. Per germline, CDR1 SGHTA and CDR2 FQGTGA. With 5 bases clipped from V and 5 bases from J, the junction kept 9 bases outside the gene matches. The CDR3 reads CASSLTGGALTEAFF. CDR3 nucleotide sequence: TGTGCCAGCAGCCTGACAGGGGGAGCGCTTACTGAAGCTTTCTTT.

The sample holds one count of this clone. The CDR3 region has the DNA TGTGCCAGTAGTATAACCTCCTTACCCCGGACAGCAGACTCTGGAAACACCATATATTTT. Amino acid sequence: CASSITSLPRTADSGNTIYF. The chain has TRBV19 and TRBJ1-3, with D possibly TRBD1 on 6 matching bases. The CDR3 totals 20 residues. Trimming left V 2 bases short and J 0 bases short, with 23 bases between. CDR1 is LNHDA and CDR2 is SQIVND in the germline V gene (reference sequence).

V is TRBV5-1 and J is TRBJ2-7, with 9 bases lining up with TRBD1. In germline, CDR1 is SGHRS, CDR2 YFSETQ. With V trimmed by 2 bases and J by 3 bases, 6 bases remained unmatched. This CDR3 is 15 amino acids long. The CDR3 spells CASSFRGTGIYEQYF. CDR3 nucleotide sequence: TGCGCCAGCAGCTTCCGGGGGACAGGGATCTACGAGCAGTACTTC. Supplemented by reference TRBV5-1 and TRBJ2-7, the full variable domain reads KAGVTQTPRYLIKTRGQQVTLSCSPISGHRSVSWYQQTPGQGLQFLFEYFSETQRNKGNFPGRFSGRQFSNSRSEMNVSTLELGDSALYLCASSFRGTGIYEQYFGPGTRLTVT.

This clone was observed a few times. The genes are TRBV6-5 and TRBJ1-4; possibly TRBD1 for D (5 bases). This CDR3 has 13 amino acids. Per germline, CDR1 MNHEY and CDR2 SVGAGI. V was trimmed by 8 bases and J by 8 bases, leaving 15 bases between them. The CDR3 loop reads CASERPWGEKLFF. The CDR3 DNA reads as TGTGCCAGCGAAAGGCCCTGGGGGGAAAAACTGTTTTTT.

This chain joins TRBV9 and TRBJ1-2; 10 bases are shared with TRBD1. Trimming cost V 3 bases and J 5 bases; bases outside gene matches: 10. In germline, CDR1 is SGDLS, CDR2 YYNGEE. The CDR3 has 16 residues. The CDR3 coding sequence is TGTGCCAGCAGCGCATTGACAGGGGGCGACCCTTATGGCTACACCTTC. It codes for CASSALTGGDPYGYTF.

This clone was detected a few times. The rearrangement joins TRBV27 to TRBJ2-2, with 9 bases that match TRBD1. The length of the CDR3 is 14 residues. The germline gives CDR1 MNHEY, CDR2 SMNVEV (reference sequence). V shed 8 bases, J shed 4 bases, and the junction held 5 bases outside the gene matches. The chain's CDR3 is CASRTGEGTGELFF. For the CDR3, the DNA is TGTGCCAGCCGGACAGGGGAGGGCACCGGGGAGCTGTTTTTT.

This sequence joins TRBV5-1 and TRBJ2-7; 9 bases fit TRBD1. Germline V CDR1 and CDR2: SGHRS, YFSETQ. The CDR3 covers 16 residues. The J segment lost 4 bases and the V segment lost 4 bases, leaving 12 bases of the junction unmatched. In nucleotides, the CDR3 is TGCGCCAGCAGCATAGACAGGGGGTTCTTCGGGTACGAGCAGTACTTC. Translation: CASSIDRGFFGYEQYF.

The chain employs TRBV7-9 and TRBJ2-2; D possibly corresponds to TRBD1 (6 bases). Germline CDR1 reads SEHNR; CDR2 reads FQNEAQ (reference sequence). V was cut by 2 bases and J by 2 bases, with 12 bases left in between. The CDR3 totals 16 residues. The CDR3 reads CASSLMAGANTGELFF. The CDR3 nucleotides are TGTGCCAGCAGCTTAATGGCAGGGGCTAACACCGGGGAGCTGTTTTTT.

CDR3 in amino acids: CASSQGPNNEQFF. The CDR3 DNA reads as TGCGCCAGCAGCCAAGGGCCGAACAATGAGCAGTTCTTC. The V and J genes are TRBV4-1 and TRBJ2-1; no reliable D call. The CDR3 is 13 amino acids. Germline lookup yields CDR1 MGHRA and CDR2 YSYEKL. V lost 1 base and J 5 bases, leaving 6 bases between the germline ends.

The V gene is TRBV27, the J gene TRBJ2-7; D might be TRBD1 (6 bases). This CDR3 is built from 14 residues. Trimming left V 5 bases short and J 3 bases short, with 14 bases between. Germline CDR1 and CDR2: MNHEY and SMNVEV (reference sequence). The CDR3 loop reads CASSTGQRYYEQYF. CDR3 coding DNA: TGTGCCAGCAGTACAGGACAGAGATACTACGAGCAGTACTTC.

This rearrangement joins TRBV10-3 to TRBJ1-1, with D perhaps matching TRBD1 (5 bases). This CDR3 region has 15 residues. V was cut by 0 bases and J by 0 bases, with 8 bases left in between. CDR1 and CDR2 (germline): ENHRY, SYGVKD. The CDR3 DNA sequence: TGTGCCATCAGTGAGTCGAGGGACCTGAACACTGAAGCTTTCTTT. Translated, it gives CAISESRDLNTEAFF.